The rows below give T cell receptor beta chains drawn from one sample of a study of cytomegalovirus exposure and HLA in healthy donors. Measured with immunoSEQ multiplex PCR; TCRdb has only the in-frame clones, and not every one. This table has 100,000 to 150,000 clones, roughly a sixth appearing once. The material sequenced was PBMCs. The origin of the receptors is a female donor in good health and CMV-seropositive. The CDR3 runs from the conserved cysteine through the conserved F or W. D genes are given only for firm matches. Only part of the rows carry a size: once, few, many, or a class if the clone is expanded.

TRBV9	TRBJ1-3	TRBD1	-	TGTGCCAGCAGCGGCATGGACAGGGGAGGTTTCAACACCATATATTTT	CASSGMDRGGFNTIYF
TRBV5-4	TRBJ2-3	-	-	TGTGCCAGCAGCTTGGGTATCCCAGATACGCAGTATTTT	CASSLGIPDTQYF
TRBV28	TRBJ2-5	-	-	TGTGCCAGCAGTGGACAGTATGGAGAGACCCAGTACTTC	CASSGQYGETQYF
TRBV7-8	TRBJ2-3	-	-	TGTGCCAGCAGCCCAGCGCGCCTCGGGTGGAGCACAGATACGCAGTATTTT	CASSPARLGWSTDTQYF
TRBV7-2	TRBJ2-2	TRBD2	-	TGTGCCAGCAGCTTCCGTCGACAAGCGGGAGGGGAGCTGTTTTTT	CASSFRRQAGGELFF
TRBV14	TRBJ2-4	TRBD1	few	TGTGCCAGCAGCCTGGGACAGGGGAAAGCCAAAAACATTCAGTACTTC	CASSLGQGKAKNIQYF
TRBV16	TRBJ2-5	TRBD1	-	TGTGCCAGCAGCCAATTTGACAGGGGGCAAGGGACCCAGTACTTC	CASSQFDRGQGTQYF
TRBV4-3	TRBJ1-2	-	few	TGCGCCAGCAGCCAAGATCCCTTCTATGGCTACACCTTC	CASSQDPFYGYTF
TRBV4-3	TRBJ2-3	TRBD1	-	TGCGCCAGCAGCCAAGAGTTTACAGGGGGTGCAGATACGCAGTATTTT	CASSQEFTGGADTQYF
TRBV25-1	TRBJ1-1	-	few	TGTGCCAGCAGTGAATTAGGGTATGGGGGGACTGAAGCTTTCTTT	CASSELGYGGTEAFF
TRBV5-8	TRBJ2-7	-	-	TGTGCCAGCAGCTGGGACTTCAGCTCCTACGAGCAGTACTTC	CASSWDFSSYEQYF
TRBV25-1	TRBJ2-7	-	few	TGTGCCAGCAGTGAGTTGTCAGGCGATTCCCGATCCTACGAGCAGTACTTC	CASSELSGDSRSYEQYF
TRBV28	TRBJ1-4	-	-	TGTGCCAGCAGGGAGGAAAAACTGTTTTTT	CASREEKLFF
TRBV14	TRBJ2-7	-	few	TGTGCCAGCAGTCTGTCCGCCTACGAGCAGTACTTC	CASSLSAYEQYF
TRBV29-1	TRBJ2-2	TRBD1	-	TGCAGCGTACCCGTGACAGGGTCATACACCGGGGAGCTGTTTTTT	CSVPVTGSYTGELFF
TRBV19	TRBJ2-7	-	few	TGTGCCAGCCGGCAGGGGGGATCCTACGAGCAGTACTTC	CASRQGGSYEQYF
TRBV29-1	TRBJ2-7	TRBD1	-	TGCAGCGTAGAGGGGGGGACAGGGGCCTCCTACGAGCAGTACTTC	CSVEGGTGASYEQYF
TRBV9	TRBJ2-7	-	-	TGTGCCAGCAGCTCCGACTACGGTCCCTACGAGCAGTACTTC	CASSSDYGPYEQYF
TRBV2	TRBJ2-5	TRBD1	few	TGTGCCAGCAGCGGACCGACAGGGGAAGAGACCCAGTACTTC	CASSGPTGEETQYF
TRBV5-1	TRBJ1-5	-	few	TGCGCCAGCAGCCCGAGGCTGGGGGGACAGCCCCAGCATTTT	CASSPRLGGQPQHF
TRBV6-1	TRBJ1-1	-	-	TGTGCCAGCGAACCGACTATCGGGAACACTGAAGCTTTCTTT	CASEPTIGNTEAFF
TRBV7-2	TRBJ1-1	TRBD1	few	TGTGCCAGCAGCCGACAGGGGATGAACACTGAAGCTTTCTTT	CASSRQGMNTEAFF
TRBV27	TRBJ2-3	-	few	TGTGCCAGCAGTTTAGATCGAGCAGGTACGCAGTATTTT	CASSLDRAGTQYF
TRBV7-2	TRBJ2-1	TRBD2	few	TGTGCCAGCAGCTTAGGCGGTAGCGGGGGGTACAATGAGCAGTTCTTC	CASSLGGSGGYNEQFF
TRBV4-1	TRBJ2-5	TRBD2	-	TGCGCCAGCAGCCAAGTTAGTCGGGACTATGTCTTAGAGACCCAGTACTTC	CASSQVSRDYVLETQYF
TRBV19	TRBJ2-5	-	-	TGTGCCAGTAGTATATCGGGAACTCAAGAGACCCAGTACTTC	CASSISGTQETQYF
TRBV18	TRBJ1-5	TRBD1	few	TGTGCCAGCTCACGGACAGGGGTCGGGAGCAATCAGCCCCAGCATTTT	CASSRTGVGSNQPQHF
TRBV5-6	TRBJ2-1	TRBD1	few	TGTGCCAGCAGATATGCCGGGACAGTCTACAATGAGCAGTTCTTC	CASRYAGTVYNEQFF
TRBV5-4	TRBJ2-3	-	few	TGTGCCAGCAGCTTGGCCGGGTACACAGATACGCAGTATTTT	CASSLAGYTDTQYF
TRBV6-5	TRBJ2-3	-	-	TGTGCCAGCAGCCCTCTTGGTCTAGCGCAAGATACGCAGTATTTT	CASSPLGLAQDTQYF
TRBV4-3	TRBJ2-3	-	-	TGCGCCAGCAGCCAAGCATGGCGGGGGCACACAGATACGCAGTATTTT	CASSQAWRGHTDTQYF
TRBV5-1	TRBJ2-7	TRBD1	few	TGCGCCAGCAGCTTGGACCTAACAGGGGGTTACGAGCAGTACTTC	CASSLDLTGGYEQYF
TRBV5-1	TRBJ2-1	TRBD1	few	TGCGCCAGCAGCTTGGGGGGGACAGGATACAATGAGCAGTTCTTC	CASSLGGTGYNEQFF
TRBV4-2	TRBJ2-1	-	few	TGTGCCAGCAGCCAAGAATCCCCCGTATCTCCCTACAATGAGCAGTTCTTC	CASSQESPVSPYNEQFF
TRBV6-1	TRBJ1-2	-	-	TGTGCCAGCAGTGAGGCACAGATTTATGGCTACACCTTC	CASSEAQIYGYTF
TRBV28	TRBJ2-1	-	-	TGTGCCAGCAGTTACAGGGTAGACTACAATGAGCAGTTCTTC	CASSYRVDYNEQFF